This T cell receptor beta chain emerged from a study of cytomegalovirus exposure and HLA in healthy donors. For this clone: Antigen unknown.

Germline trimming cut 0 bases from V and 1 base from J; bases unmatched to any gene: 9. The germline V gene has CDR1 LNHNV and CDR2 YYDKDF (reference sequence). The CDR3 runs 19 residues. The PCR employed 60 Vbeta primers together with 13 Jbeta primers. Original data processing: In a later analysis, the count reached about 80 million unique TCR beta chains, with around 11 million shared. TCRdb's table, derived via immunoSEQ multiplex PCR, lists solely in-frame clones and lacks some. V and J calls plus clone size are reproduced from that table; the DNA served to infer D and trimming. The data contain a few hundred thousand clones, about 93% of them singletons. Findings and caveats of the study: No immune exposure information besides CMV serostatus was available. In vitro, three CMV-associated chains proved specific for CMV antigens. A later analysis revealed that TCR association rates differed between HLA loci, peaking at DRB1 and bottoming out at HLA-C.

V gene TRBV15 combines with J gene TRBJ2-2; TRBD2 aligns across 9 bases. The sample taken for sequencing was PBMCs. This sequence originates from a girl aged 2 to 10 in good health and CMV-seronegative. The CDR3 DNA reads TGTGCCACCAGCAGAGATTCGGTGCGGGAGGGTCTGAACACCGGGGAGCTGTTTTTT. It yields the protein CATSRDSVREGLNTGELFF.